This is a list of T cell receptor beta chains from one sample in a study of beta chain features in type 1 diabetes. Method: immunoSEQ multiplex PCR; TCRdb's copy keeps in-frame clones and lacks some. The sample includes hundreds of thousands of clones, about an eighth of them seen just once. The sample taken for sequencing was naive CD4+ T cells from blood. The receptors were sampled from a man younger than 35 with type 1 diabetes. CDR3s include the opening cysteine and the closing phenylalanine or tryptophan. The order of the fields is V gene, J gene, clone size, D gene, CDR3 length, CDR3 protein, CDR3 DNA. The D gene is left open where the match is weak. The listing skips clone size in some rows; elsewhere it reads once, few, many or a size class.

TRBV19,TRBJ1-1,few,NA,14,CASSMGTQNTEAFF,TGTGCCAGTAGTATGGGGACACAGAACACTGAAGCTTTCTTT
TRBV18,TRBJ2-3,NA,NA,14,CASSPTSGTDTQYF,TGTGCCAGCTCACCAACCAGCGGCACAGATACGCAGTATTTT
TRBV18,TRBJ1-6,few,TRBD1,17,CASSPLSRTGYNSPLHF,TGTGCCAGCTCACCACTTTCAAGGACAGGGTATAATTCACCCCTCCACTTT
TRBV19,TRBJ1-2,NA,NA,15,CASSIPLTRDYGYTF,TGTGCCAGTAGTATCCCTTTGACTAGGGACTATGGCTACACCTTC
TRBV5-6,TRBJ1-5,few,NA,14,CASSLWTPGQPQHF,TGTGCCAGCAGCTTGTGGACTCCGGGTCAGCCCCAGCATTTT
TRBV5-1,TRBJ2-7,NA,TRBD1,14,CASRTGTGRYEQYF,TGCGCCAGCAGAACCGGGACAGGGCGGTACGAGCAGTACTTC
TRBV18,TRBJ2-7,few,NA,14,CASSPARTSYEQYF,TGTGCCAGCTCACCAGCCCGTACCTCCTACGAGCAGTACTTC
TRBV13,TRBJ1-5,NA,TRBD1,16,CASSFGDGQGVYPQHF,TGTGCCAGCAGCTTTGGGGACGGACAGGGGGTTTATCCCCAGCATTTT
TRBV6-1,TRBJ1-5,NA,TRBD1,15,CASSGGTGRDQPQHF,TGTGCCAGCAGCGGTGGGACAGGCAGGGATCAGCCCCAGCATTTT
TRBV30,TRBJ1-2,NA,TRBD1,16,CAYQHRTGHLEIGYTF,TGTGCCTACCAGCACCGGACAGGGCATCTCGAAATCGGCTACACCTTC
TRBV30,TRBJ2-7,NA,NA,13,CASNGENNLGQYF,TGTGCCTCGAACGGGGAGAACAACCTCGGGCAGTACTTC
TRBV6-5,TRBJ1-2,few,NA,12,CASSSGDYGYTF,TGTGCCAGCAGTTCCGGCGACTATGGCTACACCTTC
TRBV30,TRBJ1-1,NA,NA,14,CAWSSGPPDVGAFF,TGTGCCTGGAGTTCCGGGCCCCCTGACGTGGGAGCTTTCTTT
TRBV27,TRBJ2-1,NA,TRBD2,16,CASSFGLAGGQNEQFF,TGTGCCAGCAGTTTTGGACTAGCGGGGGGGCAAAATGAGCAGTTCTTC
TRBV4-2,TRBJ2-3,NA,TRBD2,17,CASSQVAGASSTDTQYF,TGTGCCAGCAGCCAAGTAGCGGGGGCATCTAGCACAGATACGCAGTATTTT
TRBV5-1,TRBJ2-7,NA,NA,13,CASSLEYGYEQYF,TGCGCCAGCAGCTTGGAATACGGCTACGAGCAGTACTTC
TRBV2,TRBJ1-3,NA,TRBD1,16,CASSKGQIISGNTIYF,TGTGCCAGCAGCAAGGGACAGATAATCTCTGGAAACACCATATATTTT
TRBV2,TRBJ1-5,few,NA,15,CASSVGWGLNQPQHF,TGTGCCAGCAGTGTCGGATGGGGGCTCAATCAGCCCCAGCATTTT
TRBV30,TRBJ1-5,few,NA,16,CAWSGGWGTSNQPQHF,TGTGCCTGGAGCGGAGGGTGGGGAACGAGCAATCAGCCCCAGCATTTT
TRBV10-2,TRBJ1-1,once,NA,13,CASSRGENTEAFF,TGCGCCAGCAGTCGGGGGGAGAACACTGAAGCTTTCTTT
TRBV7-2,TRBJ2-7,few,NA,14,CASSQYTMGHEQYF,TGTGCCAGCAGTCAATACACCATGGGCCACGAGCAGTACTTC
TRBV5-1,TRBJ2-5,NA,NA,14,CASSLKGGHETQYF,TGCGCCAGCAGCTTGAAGGGTGGACACGAGACCCAGTACTTC
TRBV30,TRBJ1-1,few,NA,13,CAWSYSLNTEAFF,TGTGCCTGGAGTTACAGCCTGAACACTGAAGCTTTCTTT
TRBV5-4,TRBJ2-7,NA,TRBD1,14,CASSLPGQVYEQYF,TGTGCCAGCAGCTTGCCCGGACAGGTTTACGAGCAGTACTTC
TRBV29-1,TRBJ2-5,NA,NA,12,CSVEGSGETQYF,TGCAGCGTTGAGGGCTCCGGGGAGACCCAGTACTTC
TRBV6-5,TRBJ2-1,NA,TRBD1,16,CASSSLTGGFDNEQFF,TGTGCCAGCAGTTCCTTGACAGGGGGCTTTGACAATGAGCAGTTCTTC
TRBV19,TRBJ1-1,few,TRBD1,14,CATLDRGRNTGAFF,TGTGCCACCCTGGACAGGGGGCGGAATACGGGGGCTTTCTTT
TRBV9,TRBJ2-1,NA,NA,16,CASSVGASRSYNEQFF,TGTGCCAGCAGCGTAGGGGCCAGCAGGTCCTACAATGAGCAGTTCTTC
TRBV5-1,TRBJ2-1,few,NA,14,CASSLAGWYNEQFF,TGCGCCAGCAGCTTGGCCGGGTGGTACAATGAGCAGTTCTTC
TRBV6-5,TRBJ2-6,NA,NA,15,CASSRFGSGANVLTF,TGTGCCAGCAGTAGATTTGGATCTGGGGCCAACGTCCTGACTTTC
TRBV14,TRBJ2-4,few,NA,13,CASSQGAKNIQYF,TGTGCCAGCAGCCAAGGAGCCAAAAACATTCAGTACTTC
TRBV27,TRBJ2-7,NA,NA,16,CASSLVGGGSSYEQYF,TGTGCCAGCAGTCTCGTCGGGGGCGGTAGCTCCTACGAGCAGTACTTC
TRBV4-1,TRBJ2-7,few,TRBD1,13,CASSPDRGYEQYF,TGCGCCAGCAGCCCGGACAGGGGCTACGAGCAGTACTTC
TRBV30,TRBJ1-2,few,NA,17,CAWNRKDWGDTNYGYTF,TGTGCCTGGAATCGCAAGGACTGGGGGGATACTAACTATGGCTACACCTTC
TRBV29-1,TRBJ1-4,few,NA,12,CSVRGVNEKLFF,TGCAGCGTCAGGGGTGTGAATGAAAAACTGTTTTTT
TRBV11-2,TRBJ2-5,few,NA,10,CAIEGETQYF,TGTGCCATCGAGGGGGAGACCCAGTACTTC
TRBV28,TRBJ1-2,NA,NA,14,CASSLHSPNYGYTF,TGTGCCAGCAGTCTGCATTCCCCTAACTATGGCTACACCTTC
TRBV30,TRBJ1-1,NA,NA,13,CAWSLETNTEAFF,TGTGCCTGGAGTCTGGAGACGAACACTGAAGCTTTCTTT
TRBV6-5,TRBJ1-1,NA,NA,13,CASSYRGNTEAFF,TGTGCCAGCAGTTACCGGGGGAACACTGAAGCTTTCTTT
TRBV9,TRBJ1-6,few,TRBD1,15,CASSVGQEYGSPLHF,TGTGCCAGCAGCGTCGGACAGGAGTACGGTTCACCCCTCCACTTT
TRBV30,TRBJ1-5,few,NA,16,CAWSVPGALTHQPQHF,TGTGCCTGGAGTGTTCCCGGAGCCCTAACCCATCAGCCCCAGCATTTT
TRBV28,TRBJ2-7,few,NA,13,CASSLGTRGEQYF,TGTGCCAGCAGTTTAGGCACCCGGGGCGAGCAGTACTTC
TRBV21-1,TRBJ1-4,NA,NA,15,CASSTRRATNEKLFF,TGTGCCAGCAGCACAAGAAGGGCAACTAATGAAAAACTGTTTTTT
TRBV29-1,TRBJ2-7,NA,TRBD1,14,CSAKLGTGADEQYF,TGCAGCGCTAAGTTGGGGACAGGGGCCGACGAGCAGTACTTC
TRBV5-4,TRBJ2-3,few,NA,17,CASSLAGSGTSTDTQYF,TGTGCCAGCAGCCTCGCGGGATCGGGAACTAGCACAGATACGCAGTATTTT
TRBV15,TRBJ1-1,NA,NA,15,CATSRIDRENTEAFF,TGTGCCACCAGCAGAATTGACAGAGAGAACACTGAAGCTTTCTTT